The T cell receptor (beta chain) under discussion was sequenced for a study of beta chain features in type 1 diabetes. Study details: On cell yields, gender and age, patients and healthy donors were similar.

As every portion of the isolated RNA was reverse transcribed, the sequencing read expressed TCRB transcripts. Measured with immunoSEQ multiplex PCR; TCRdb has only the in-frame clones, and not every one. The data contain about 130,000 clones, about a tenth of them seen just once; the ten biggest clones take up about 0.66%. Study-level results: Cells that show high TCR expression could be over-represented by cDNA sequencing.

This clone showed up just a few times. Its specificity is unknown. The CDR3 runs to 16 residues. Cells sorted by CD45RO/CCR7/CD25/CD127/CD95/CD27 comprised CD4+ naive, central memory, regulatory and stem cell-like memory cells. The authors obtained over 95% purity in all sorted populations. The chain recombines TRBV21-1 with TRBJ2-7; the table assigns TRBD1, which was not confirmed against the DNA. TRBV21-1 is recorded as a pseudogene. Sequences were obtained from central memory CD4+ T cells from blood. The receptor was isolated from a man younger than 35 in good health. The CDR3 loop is CASSKTGTGYSYEQYF. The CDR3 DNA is TGTGCCAGCAGCAAAACCGGGACAGGGTATAGCTACGAGCAGTACTTC.